A single sample gave rise to the 22 T cell receptor beta chains below, sequenced in a study of response to subunit inactivated influenza vaccine. A single record per CDR3 protein comes from TCRdb applying MiXCR to the RT-PCR reads. The sample holds 650,000 to 800,000 distinct CDR3 sequences, approximately 18% seen once. Material: PBMCs from blood, obtained roughly 5 days after vaccination. The source of these receptors is a man in his fifties who received an inactivated influenza vaccine.

V and J are TRBV6-1 and TRBJ2-3; the match to TRBD2 covers 14 bases. Germline V gives CDR1 MNHNS, CDR2 SASEGT. V was pared by 5 bases and J by 2 bases, with 3 bases of the junction left unmatched. CDR3 length: 16 amino acids. The CDR3 bases are TGTGCCAGCAGTCGACTAGCGGGGGGGATCACAGATACGCAGTATTTT. It translates to CASSRLAGGITDTQYF.

Many counts were recorded for this clonotype. The chain employs TRBV7-2 and TRBJ1-5; 8 bases fit TRBD1. CDR1 and CDR2 from the germline V gene are SGHTA and FQGNSA. The CDR3 runs to 15 residues. Trimming took 6 bases from V and 2 from J; bases not matched to a gene: 6. The CDR3 DNA reads as TGTGCCAGCAGTCTCGACAGGGGTGGCAATCAGCCCCAGCATTTT. It encodes CASSLDRGGNQPQHF.

This clonotype was detected a few times. The V call is TRBV6-2 or TRBV6-3, the J call TRBJ2-1; D may be TRBD1 (7 bases). This CDR3 spans 15 amino acids. Germline-derived CDR1 and CDR2 are MNHEY and SVGEGT. Trimming cost V 2 bases and J 9 bases, with 17 bases left between them. CDR3 bases: TGTGCCAGCAGTTACCCAGGGGGGCCACTTGGTGAGCAGTTCTTC. Its protein is CASSYPGGPLGEQFF.

This clonotype was seen more than once but under ten times. The V and J genes are TRBV20-1 and TRBJ2-1, with D maybe TRBD1 (5 bases). V lost 6 bases, J lost 10 bases, and 22 bases lay in between. The germline V gene encodes CDR1 DFQATT and CDR2 SNEGSKA (reference sequence). The CDR3 runs 14 residues. The CDR3 DNA is TGCAGTGCGACCCGGGCAGGGCCGAGTGAAGAGCAGTTCTTC. Encoded protein: CSATRAGPSEEQFF.

This clonotype came up many times. This sequence joins TRBV29-1 and TRBJ2-3; 15 nucleotides align to TRBD2. The CDR3 has 17 residues. V was clipped by 6 bases and J by 2 bases; unmatched bases: 9. Germline assignment: CDR1 SQVTM and CDR2 ANQGSEA. The CDR3 loop reads CSVLGTSGRISTDTQYF. The CDR3 DNA reads TGCAGCGTCCTTGGGACTAGCGGGAGGATTTCCACAGATACGCAGTATTTT.

A few counts support this clonotype. The chain has TRBV20-1 and TRBJ1-1; possible D gene TRBD1, 5 bases. Germline values: CDR1 DFQATT, CDR2 SNEGSKA (reference sequence). This CDR3 has 14 amino acids. V lost 4 bases and J lost 1, with 13 bases in between. The CDR3 nucleotides are TGCAGTGCTATCCCGGGGGGAAAGAACACTGAAGCTTTCTTT. Its translation is CSAIPGGKNTEAFF.

The chain combines TRBV24-1 with TRBJ2-5; D possibly corresponds to TRBD2 (5 bases). Germline assignment: CDR1 KGHDR and CDR2 SFDVKD. The CDR3 is 15 amino acids. Deletions cut 6 bases from V and 4 bases from J, with 17 bases between. The CDR3 loop is CATSQASGGPETQYF. The CDR3 DNA reads TGTGCCACCAGTCAGGCCAGCGGAGGACCAGAGACCCAGTACTTC.

In its sample, this clonotype was seen a few times. The CDR3 spells CASSLAGVGGRETQYF. As DNA, the CDR3 is TGTGCCAGCAGTTTAGCCGGGGTAGGGGGGAGGGAGACCCAGTACTTC. This rearrangement joins TRBV12-3 or TRBV12-4 to TRBJ2-5; D possibly matches TRBD1 or TRBD2 (6 bases each). Trimming took off 0 bases at V and 5 bases at J, with 16 bases between the two ends. The length of the CDR3 is 16 residues.

V is TRBV20-1 and J is TRBJ2-1, with 9 positions matching TRBD2. Trimming cost V 4 bases and J 6 bases; bases outside gene matches: 4. Germline loops: CDR1 DFQATT, CDR2 SNEGSKA (reference sequence). The CDR3 has 13 amino acids. CDR3 nucleotide sequence: TGCAGTGCTATAGCGGGAGTCTCCAATGAGCAGTTCTTC. It translates to CSAIAGVSNEQFF.

J is TRBJ2-1 and V is TRBV5-1, with D possibly matching TRBD1 (7 bases). Trimming pared 4 bases from V and 1 base from J, leaving 27 bases between. Per germline, CDR1 SGHRS and CDR2 YFSETQ. The CDR3 length is 20 residues. The CDR3 DNA sequence: TGCGCCAGCAGCCCCGGGAGTGGACTCTCAGGGGGGCATTCCTACAATGAGCAGTTCTTC. Its protein product is CASSPGSGLSGGHSYNEQFF.

This clonotype was seen many times. The rearrangement uses TRBV7-2 and TRBJ2-4; D not resolved. The CDR3 contains 15 residues. The germline V gene encodes CDR1 SGHTA and CDR2 FQGNSA. V lost 4 bases, J lost 0 bases, and 10 bases lay in between. CDR3 nucleotides: TGTGCCAGCAGCTCCCAGACAATAGCCAAAAACATTCAGTACTTC. It translates to CASSSQTIAKNIQYF.

This chain links TRBV9 with TRBJ2-2, with TRBD2 as a possible D gene (6 bases). The CDR3 totals 19 residues. Deletions cut 7 bases from V and 6 bases from J, with 31 bases between. CDR1 and CDR2 (germline): SGDLS, YYNGEE. The CDR3 DNA reads TGTGCCAGCTCCAGGGCCGGACTATCGGGGATAACAGCGGCCGGGGAGCTGTTTTTT. This codes for CASSRAGLSGITAAGELFF.

The rearrangement uses TRBV27 and TRBJ2-1; 7 bases fit TRBD1. Germline CDR1 and CDR2: MNHEY and SMNVEV (reference sequence). The J segment lost 4 bases and the V segment lost 4 bases, leaving 19 bases of the junction unmatched. The CDR3 is 19 residues long. The CDR3: CASSSWRTGPSSHYNEQFF. Here the CDR3 DNA reads TGTGCCAGCAGTTCATGGAGGACAGGCCCATCTTCCCATTACAATGAGCAGTTCTTC.

This clonotype was counted between two and nine times. The genes are TRBV10-3 and TRBJ1-5, with 7 nucleotides matching TRBD1. Germline loops: CDR1 ENHRY, CDR2 SYGVKD. J lost 5 bases, V lost 5 bases, and 9 bases had no gene match. This CDR3 is built from 15 residues. The CDR3 sequence: CAISIEAGGDQPQHF. The CDR3 DNA follows: TGTGCCATCAGTATCGAGGCAGGGGGTGATCAGCCCCAGCATTTT.

This clonotype was seen a few times. The rearrangement joins TRBV28 to TRBJ2-5; D might be TRBD1 or TRBD2, each matching 5 bases. This CDR3 has 14 amino acids. Germline assignment: CDR1 MDHEN and CDR2 SYDVKM. Trimming removed 5 bases from V and 4 bases from J, with 14 bases in between. Here the CDR3 reads CASSLPGALETQYF. DNA for the CDR3: TGTGCCAGCAGTCTCCCCGGGGCGTTAGAGACCCAGTACTTC. The variable domain in full, with the rest retrieved from reference TRBV28 and TRBJ2-5, is DVKVTQSSRYLVKRTGEKVFLECVQDMDHENMFWYRQDPGLGLRLIYFSYDVKMKEKGDIPEGYSVSREKKERFSLILESASTNQTSMYLCASSLPGALETQYFGPGTRLLVL.

The chain is built from TRBV4-2 and TRBJ2-3, with TRBD2 identical over 8 bases. J gave up 2 bases and V 2 bases, and 12 bases lay outside the gene matches. CDR3 size: 18 residues. Germline assignment: CDR1 LGHNA and CDR2 YNFKEQ. This chain's CDR3 is CASSQRAPQRGYTDTQYF. For the CDR3, the DNA is TGTGCCAGCAGCCAAAGGGCCCCCCAGCGGGGGTACACAGATACGCAGTATTTT.

This clonotype was detected ten times or more. This rearrangement joins TRBV12-3 or TRBV12-4 to TRBJ1-1; 8 positions match TRBD1. The CDR3 runs 14 residues. With V trimmed by 8 bases and J by 6 bases, 11 bases remained unmatched. The CDR3 region has the DNA TGTGCCAGCGCCATTGGACAGGGAGGAGCTGAAGCTTTCTTT. Amino acids: CASAIGQGGAEAFF.

This clonotype was recorded a few times. The chain is built from TRBV10-3 and TRBJ2-2; 11 nucleotides line up with TRBD2. Germline loops: CDR1 ENHRY, CDR2 SYGVKD. The CDR3 consists of 15 residues. J gave up 1 base and V 10 bases, and 5 bases lay outside the gene matches. The CDR3 reads CATSGLAGNTGELFF. The CDR3 region has the DNA TGTGCCACCTCAGGACTAGCGGGGAACACCGGGGAGCTGTTTTTT.

This clonotype was observed at least ten times. The rearrangement links TRBV3-1 to TRBJ2-4; D remains ambiguous. CDR3 length: 14 amino acids. Germline V gene lookup returns CDR1 LGHDT and CDR2 YNNKEL (reference sequence). Trimming stripped 4 bases from V and 1 base from J, with 8 bases between. This chain's CDR3 is CASSPGVAKNIQYF. For the CDR3, the DNA is TGTGCCAGCAGCCCCGGAGTCGCCAAAAACATTCAGTACTTC.

This clonotype has more than one count but fewer than ten. V usage is TRBV4-1 and J usage is TRBJ2-1; the match to TRBD1 covers 8 bases. V was clipped by 4 bases and J by 8 bases; unmatched bases: 16. There are 17 residues in the CDR3. Per germline, CDR1 MGHRA and CDR2 YSYEKL. Written as DNA, the CDR3 is TGCGCCAGCAGCCGGTTATTCTTGGGACAGGCCAGGGATGAGCAGTTCTTC. Its translation is CASSRLFLGQARDEQFF.

This clonotype was detected only a few times. This chain links TRBV5-5 with TRBJ2-7; TRBD2 aligns across 12 bases. This CDR3 is built from 17 residues. CDR1 and CDR2 from the germline V gene are SGHKS and YYEKEE (reference sequence). Trimming removed 3 bases from V and 4 bases from J; junction bases left unmatched: 11. CDR3 nucleotides: TGTGCCAGCAGCTGGGGGGCGACTAGCGGGAGTAGTTACGAGCAGTACTTC. Translating gives CASSWGATSGSSYEQYF.

Only a few counts were recorded for this clonotype. The chain has TRBV24-1 and TRBJ1-3; D is unclear. The CDR3 has 15 residues. Germline CDR1 is KGHDR and CDR2 is SFDVKD. V lost 9 bases and J 0 bases, leaving 14 bases between the germline ends. CDR3 protein: CATLRARSSGNTIYF. In DNA, the CDR3 is TGTGCCACCCTCCGGGCCCGGAGCTCTGGAAACACCATATATTTT.